These 18 T cell receptor beta chains were all obtained from the same sample, sequenced in a study of cytomegalovirus exposure and HLA in healthy donors. PCR employed 60 Vbeta and 13 Jbeta primers. TCRdb's copy holds only in-frame clones and misses some; the assay was immunoSEQ multiplex PCR. Seen here are some 130,000 clones, around three quarters observed once, and the top ten hold 3% to 3.5%. The specimen sequenced was PBMCs. The receptors here all came from a man between 40 and 49 years old in good health and CMV-seronegative.

V is TRBV5-1 and J is TRBJ2-6; tentatively, D is TRBD2 (6 bases). The CDR3 runs 15 residues. Between the trimmed V and J ends, which lost 6 bases and 3 bases, there was a span of 13 bases. CDR1 is SGHRS, CDR2 YFSETQ, per germline. In DNA, the CDR3 is TGCGCCAGCACACCCCAGGAGGGTGGGGCCAACGTCCTGACTTTC. Its translation: CASTPQEGGANVLTF.

The gene calls are TRBV7-8 and TRBJ1-5, with a weak D call TRBD1 (5 bases). From germline, CDR1 is SGHVS and CDR2 FQNEAQ. This CDR3 contains 13 residues. V was trimmed by 8 bases and J by 5 bases, leaving 13 bases between them. Written as DNA, the CDR3 is TGTGCCAGCCAGAAAGGGGTCGATCAGCCCCAGCATTTT. The encoded protein is CASQKGVDQPQHF.

This chain uses TRBV6-1 with TRBJ2-2; D is possibly TRBD1 (6 bases). CDR3 length: 14 residues. Trimming took 6 bases from V and 6 from J, leaving 14 bases between them. Germline lookup yields CDR1 MNHNS and CDR2 SASEGT. The CDR3 DNA reads TGTGCCAGCAGGATGAGAGAGGGGGCCGGGGAGCTGTTTTTT. Translated: CASRMREGAGELFF.

The rearrangement uses TRBV19 and TRBJ2-7; TRBD1 agrees at 9 bases. Germline V CDR1 and CDR2: LNHDA, SQIVND (reference sequence). CDR3 length equals 15 residues. V gave up 5 bases and J gave up 4 bases; unmatched junction bases: 9. The CDR3 DNA reads as TGTGCCAGTAGTTCAACCGGGACAGGGAAATACGAGCAGTACTTC. Encoded protein: CASSSTGTGKYEQYF.

This clone has just a few counts. The chain joins TRBV18 to TRBJ2-2; TRBD1 agrees at 11 bases. This CDR3 has 16 amino acids. V shed 4 bases, J shed 7 bases, and the junction held 8 bases outside the gene matches. CDR1 and CDR2 (germline): KGHSH, LQKENI. The DNA for the CDR3 is TGTGCCAGCTCACTCGGACAGGGGGCGCTGGACGGGGAGCTGTTTTTT. This codes for CASSLGQGALDGELFF.

The J gene is TRBJ2-2, the V gene TRBV9, with TRBD2 matching 10 bases. This CDR3 region has 18 residues. Looked up from germline, CDR1 is SGDLS and CDR2 is YYNGEE. V shed 0 bases, J shed 4 bases, and the junction held 9 bases outside the gene matches. CDR3 bases: TGTGCCAGCAGCGTAGTAAGCGGGAGGGCCTCACCCACCGGGGAGCTGTTTTTT. It translates to CASSVVSGRASPTGELFF.

The V and J genes are TRBV6-1 and TRBJ2-2, with 9 bases that match TRBD1. The CDR3 totals 19 residues. From germline, CDR1 is MNHNS and CDR2 SASEGT. V trimming: 4 bases; J trimming: 8 bases; junction bases outside the gene matches: 20. CDR3 in amino acids: CASSVRQGGPTRGPGELFF. Here the CDR3 DNA reads TGTGCCAGCAGTGTACGACAGGGGGGGCCTACCCGGGGGCCGGGGGAGCTGTTTTTT.

A single count supports this clone. This rearrangement joins TRBV6-5 to TRBJ2-3; tentative D call: TRBD1 (5 bases). The CDR3 has 15 residues. V lost 8 bases and J lost 0, with 15 bases in between. Germline V lookup: CDR1 MNHEY, CDR2 SVGAGI. CDR3 DNA: TGTGCCAGCGCACCGACAGTTCCGAGCACAGATACGCAGTATTTT. Translating it yields CASAPTVPSTDTQYF.

This chain links TRBV30 with TRBJ2-7; D may be TRBD2 (6 bases). The V gene lost 0 bases and the J gene lost 3 bases, with 12 bases spanning the gap. Germline CDR1 reads GTSNPN; CDR2 reads SVGIG (reference sequence). This CDR3 region has 14 residues. CDR3 protein: CAWSVRAGNYEQYF. The CDR3 nucleotides read TGTGCCTGGAGTGTACGGGCGGGGAACTACGAGCAGTACTTC.

V and J are TRBV15 and TRBJ2-3, with D uncertain. Trimming pared 5 bases from V and 3 bases from J, leaving 9 bases between. This CDR3 is built from 13 residues. Per germline, CDR1 LNHNV and CDR2 YYDKDF (reference sequence). CDR3 residues: CATSPRLTDTQYF. The CDR3 DNA is TGTGCCACCAGCCCCCGTTTGACAGATACGCAGTATTTT.

The rearrangement uses TRBV7-9 and TRBJ2-3, with D hard to call. This CDR3 is built from 15 residues. V lost 0 bases and J lost 3, with 10 bases in between. Looked up from germline, CDR1 is SEHNR and CDR2 is FQNEAQ (reference sequence). CDR3 DNA sequence: TGTGCCAGCAGCTTAGCTCTAATCGGGACAGATACGCAGTATTTT. Protein sequence: CASSLALIGTDTQYF.

This clone came up a few times. The gene calls are TRBV28 and TRBJ2-2, with TRBD1 matching over 11 bases. Germline CDR1 is MDHEN and CDR2 is SYDVKM. The CDR3 is 15 amino acids. V shed 8 bases, J shed 4 bases, and the junction held 6 bases outside the gene matches. CDR3 coding DNA: TGTGCCAGCGGAAAAGGACAGGGGGCCACCGGGGAGCTGTTTTTT. Protein product: CASGKGQGATGELFF.

This clone was seen more than once but under ten times. Sequence at one end of the junction differs from germline and may be a read error. The chain recombines TRBV5-6 with TRBJ2-6; no firm D call. The CDR3 contains 17 residues. The germline V gene encodes CDR1 SGHDT and CDR2 YYEEEE. The CDR3 spells CASTLSRHRSGANVLTF. The DNA of the CDR3 is TGTGCCAGCACCTTGAGCAGGCACCGCTCTGGGGCCAACGTCCTGACTTTC. The variable domain in full, with the rest retrieved from reference TRBV5-6 and TRBJ2-6, is DAGVTQSPTHLIKTRGQQVTLRCSPKSGHDTVSWYQQALGQGPQFIFQYYEEEERQRGNFPDRFSGHQFPNYSSELNVNALLLGDSALYLCASTLSRHRSGANVLTFGAGSRLTVL.

The genes are TRBV5-6 and TRBJ2-5; 9 nucleotides line up with TRBD2. CDR3 length: 13 residues. V was clipped by 6 bases and J by 7 bases; unmatched bases: 7. CDR1 is SGHDT, CDR2 YYEEEE, per germline. Written as DNA, the CDR3 is TGTGCCAGCACCGGGACTAGCTACGCGACCCAGTACTTC. Residues: CASTGTSYATQYF.

The gene calls are TRBV7-9 and TRBJ2-2; 7 nucleotides line up with TRBD1. This CDR3 has 15 residues. The germline V gene encodes CDR1 SEHNR and CDR2 FQNEAQ (reference sequence). The V gene end was trimmed by 0 bases and the J gene end by 6 bases; junction bases not matched to a gene: 4. CDR3 residues: CASSLAHQGAGELFF. The CDR3 DNA sequence: TGTGCCAGCAGCTTAGCTCATCAGGGGGCCGGGGAGCTGTTTTTT.

The CDR3 nucleotides are TGTGCCAGCAGTGGGGCGCCGGACTATGGCTACACCTTC. Its protein product is CASSGAPDYGYTF. The chain joins TRBV28 to TRBJ1-2; D is possibly TRBD1 (5 bases). CDR1 and CDR2 from the germline V gene are MDHEN and SYDVKM. V was shortened by 5 bases and J by 3 bases, with 10 bases between the two germline ends. CDR3 length: 13 amino acids.

This chain connects TRBV7-6 to TRBJ1-1; D not resolved. This CDR3 has 12 amino acids. V was pared by 1 base and J by 6 bases, with 6 bases between. Germline assignment: CDR1 SGHVS and CDR2 FNYEAQ. The CDR3 region has the DNA TGTGCCAGCAGCTTAGGAGGGTCTGAAGCTTTCTTT. Translation gives CASSLGGSEAFF.

This clone was counted only a few times. The CDR3 sequence is CASSMTLEETQYF. The CDR3 DNA reads TGCGCCAGCAGCATGACACTGGAAGAGACCCAGTACTTC. The chain employs TRBV4-3 and TRBJ2-5; D gene ambiguous. Germline-derived CDR1 and CDR2 are LGHNA and YSLEER. Trimming pared 5 bases from V and 3 bases from J, leaving 10 bases between. There are 13 residues in the CDR3.